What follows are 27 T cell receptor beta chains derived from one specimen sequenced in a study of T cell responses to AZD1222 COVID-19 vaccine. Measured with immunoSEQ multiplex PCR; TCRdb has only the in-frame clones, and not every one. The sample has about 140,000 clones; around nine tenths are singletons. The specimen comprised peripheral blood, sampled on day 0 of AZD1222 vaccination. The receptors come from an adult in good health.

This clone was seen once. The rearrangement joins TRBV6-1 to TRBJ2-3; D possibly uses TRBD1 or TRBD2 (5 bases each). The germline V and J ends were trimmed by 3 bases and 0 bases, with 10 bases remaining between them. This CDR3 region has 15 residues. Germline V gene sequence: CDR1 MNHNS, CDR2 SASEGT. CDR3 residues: CASSESRGSTDTQYF. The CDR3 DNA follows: TGTGCCAGCAGTGAGTCGAGGGGTAGCACAGATACGCAGTATTTT.

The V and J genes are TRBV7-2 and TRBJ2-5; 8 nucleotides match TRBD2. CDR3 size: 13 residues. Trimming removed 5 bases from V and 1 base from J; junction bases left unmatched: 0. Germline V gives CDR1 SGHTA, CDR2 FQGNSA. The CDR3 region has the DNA TGTGCCAGCAGCGGGACTAGCCAAGAGACCCAGTACTTC. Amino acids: CASSGTSQETQYF.

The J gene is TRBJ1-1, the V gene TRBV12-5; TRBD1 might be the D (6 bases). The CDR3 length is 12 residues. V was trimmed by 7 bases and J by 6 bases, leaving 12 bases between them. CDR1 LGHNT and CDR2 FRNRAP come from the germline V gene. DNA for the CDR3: TGTGCTAGTGTCAGGGGCGGCGCTGAAGCTTTCTTT. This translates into CASVRGGAEAFF.

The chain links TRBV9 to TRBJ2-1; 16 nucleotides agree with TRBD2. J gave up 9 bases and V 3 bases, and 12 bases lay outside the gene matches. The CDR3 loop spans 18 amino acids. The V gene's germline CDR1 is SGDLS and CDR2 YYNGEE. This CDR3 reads CASSDTGSGTSGRAEQFF. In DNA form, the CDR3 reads TGTGCCAGCAGCGACACAGGGAGCGGGACTAGCGGGAGGGCTGAGCAGTTCTTC.

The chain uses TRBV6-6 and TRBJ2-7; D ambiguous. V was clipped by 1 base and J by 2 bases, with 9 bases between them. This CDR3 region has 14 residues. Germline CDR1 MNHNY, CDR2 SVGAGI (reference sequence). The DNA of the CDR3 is TGTGCCAGCAGTTACTTGGCGAAGCCCTACGAGCAGTACTTC. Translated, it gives CASSYLAKPYEQYF.

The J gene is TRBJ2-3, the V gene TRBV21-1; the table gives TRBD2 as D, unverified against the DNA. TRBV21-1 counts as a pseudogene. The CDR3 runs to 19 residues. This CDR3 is CASSKVLRLAGTSTDTQYF. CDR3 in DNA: TGTGCCAGCAGCAAAGTGCTAAGACTAGCGGGAACTAGCACAGATACGCAGTATTTT.

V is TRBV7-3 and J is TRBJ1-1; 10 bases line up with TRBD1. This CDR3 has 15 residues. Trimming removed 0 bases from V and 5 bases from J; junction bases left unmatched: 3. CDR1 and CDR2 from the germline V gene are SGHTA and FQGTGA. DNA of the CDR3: TGTGCCAGCAGCTTAACGGGGACAGGGGAGACTGAAGCTTTCTTT. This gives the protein CASSLTGTGETEAFF.

CDR3 coding DNA: TGTGCCAGCAGTATGGGACAGGAGGTAGAAAAACTGTTTTTT. It is translated as CASSMGQEVEKLFF. The chain carries TRBV2 and TRBJ1-4; 8 bases map to TRBD1. J was trimmed by 8 bases and V by 5 bases; bases with no gene match: 7. This CDR3 region has 14 residues. Looked up from germline, CDR1 is SNHLY and CDR2 is FYNNEI.

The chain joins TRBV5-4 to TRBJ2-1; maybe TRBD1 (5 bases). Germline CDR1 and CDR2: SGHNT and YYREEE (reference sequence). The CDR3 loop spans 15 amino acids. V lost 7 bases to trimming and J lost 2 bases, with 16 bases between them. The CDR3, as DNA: TGTGCCAGCGGACCCTGGGCAGGGACCTACAATGAGCAGTTCTTC. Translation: CASGPWAGTYNEQFF. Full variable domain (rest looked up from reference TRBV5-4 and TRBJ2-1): ETGVTQSPTHLIKTRGQQVTLRCSSQSGHNTVSWYQQALGQGPQFIFQYYREEENGRGNFPPRFSGLQFPNYSSELNVNALELDDSALYLCASGPWAGTYNEQFFGPGTRLTVL.

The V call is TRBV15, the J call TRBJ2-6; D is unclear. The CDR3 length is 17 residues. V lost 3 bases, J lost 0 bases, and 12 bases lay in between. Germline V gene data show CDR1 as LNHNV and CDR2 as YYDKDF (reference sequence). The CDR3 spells CATSSGLRRSGANVLTF. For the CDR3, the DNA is TGTGCCACCAGCAGTGGGCTAAGACGCTCTGGGGCCAACGTCCTGACTTTC.

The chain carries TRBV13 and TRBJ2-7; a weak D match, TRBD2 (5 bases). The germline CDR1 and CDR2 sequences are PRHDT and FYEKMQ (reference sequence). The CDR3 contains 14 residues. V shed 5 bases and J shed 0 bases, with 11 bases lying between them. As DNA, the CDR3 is TGTGCCAGCAGCCCCGGACGGGGCTCCTACGAGCAGTACTTC. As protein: CASSPGRGSYEQYF.

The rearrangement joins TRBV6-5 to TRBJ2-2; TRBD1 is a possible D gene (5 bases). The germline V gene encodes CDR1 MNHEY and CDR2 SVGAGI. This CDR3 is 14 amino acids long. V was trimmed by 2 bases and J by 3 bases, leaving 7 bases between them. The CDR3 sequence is CASSYRQYTGELFF. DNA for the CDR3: TGTGCCAGCAGTTACCGACAGTACACCGGGGAGCTGTTTTTT.

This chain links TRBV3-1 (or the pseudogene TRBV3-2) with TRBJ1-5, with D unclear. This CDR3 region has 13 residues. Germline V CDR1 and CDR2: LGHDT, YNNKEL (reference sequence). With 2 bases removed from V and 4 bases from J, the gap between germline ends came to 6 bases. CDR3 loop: CASSQQRNQPQHF. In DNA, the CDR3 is TGTGCCAGCAGCCAACAAAGGAATCAGCCCCAGCATTTT.

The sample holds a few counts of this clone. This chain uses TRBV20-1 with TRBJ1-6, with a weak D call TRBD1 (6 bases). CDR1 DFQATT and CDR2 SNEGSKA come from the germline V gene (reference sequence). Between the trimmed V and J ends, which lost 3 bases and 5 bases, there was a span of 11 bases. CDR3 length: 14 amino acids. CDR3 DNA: TGCAGTGCTAGTGGGGGGGCTGATAATTCACCCCTCCACTTT. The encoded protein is CSASGGADNSPLHF.

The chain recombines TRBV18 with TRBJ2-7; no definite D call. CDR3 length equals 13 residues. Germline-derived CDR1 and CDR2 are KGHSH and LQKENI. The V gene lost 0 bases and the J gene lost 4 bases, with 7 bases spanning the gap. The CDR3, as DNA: TGTGCCAGCTCACCACCGGTAAAGTACGAGCAGTACTTC. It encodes CASSPPVKYEQYF.

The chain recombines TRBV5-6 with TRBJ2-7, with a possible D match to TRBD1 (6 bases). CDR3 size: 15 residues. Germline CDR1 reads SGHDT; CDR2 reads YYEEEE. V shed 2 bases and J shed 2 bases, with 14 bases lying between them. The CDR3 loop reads CASSLSDRRAYEQYF. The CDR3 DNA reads TGTGCCAGCAGCTTAAGTGACAGGAGAGCCTACGAGCAGTACTTC. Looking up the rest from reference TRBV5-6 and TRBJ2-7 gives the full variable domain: DAGVTQSPTHLIKTRGQQVTLRCSPKSGHDTVSWYQQALGQGPQFIFQYYEEEERQRGNFPDRFSGHQFPNYSSELNVNALLLGDSALYLCASSLSDRRAYEQYFGPGTRLTVT.

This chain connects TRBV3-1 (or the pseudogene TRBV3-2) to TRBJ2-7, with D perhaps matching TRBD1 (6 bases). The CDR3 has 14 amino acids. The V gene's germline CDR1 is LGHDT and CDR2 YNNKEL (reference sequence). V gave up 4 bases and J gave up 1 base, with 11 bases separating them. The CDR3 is CASSRQGKSYEQYF. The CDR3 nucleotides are TGTGCCAGCAGCCGTCAGGGGAAGTCCTACGAGCAGTACTTC.

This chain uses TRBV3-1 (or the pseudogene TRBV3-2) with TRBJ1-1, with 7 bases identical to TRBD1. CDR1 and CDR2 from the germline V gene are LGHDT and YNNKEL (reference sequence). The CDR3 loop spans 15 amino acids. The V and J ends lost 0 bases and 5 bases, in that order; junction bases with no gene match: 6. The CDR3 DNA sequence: TGTGCCAGCAGCCAAGAGGGAGGGGGCCATACTGAAGCTTTCTTT. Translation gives CASSQEGGGHTEAFF.

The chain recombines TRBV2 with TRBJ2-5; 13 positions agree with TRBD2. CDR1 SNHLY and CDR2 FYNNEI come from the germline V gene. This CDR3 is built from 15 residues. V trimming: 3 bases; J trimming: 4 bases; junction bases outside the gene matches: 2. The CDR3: CASSETSGGSETQYF. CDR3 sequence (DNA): TGTGCCAGCAGTGAGACTAGCGGGGGGTCAGAGACCCAGTACTTC.

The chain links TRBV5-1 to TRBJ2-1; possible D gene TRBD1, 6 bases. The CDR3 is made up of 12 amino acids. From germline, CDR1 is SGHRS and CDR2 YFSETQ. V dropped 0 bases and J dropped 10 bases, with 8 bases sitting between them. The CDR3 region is CASSLVGTEQFF. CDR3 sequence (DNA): TGCGCCAGCAGCTTGGTCGGGACAGAGCAGTTCTTC.

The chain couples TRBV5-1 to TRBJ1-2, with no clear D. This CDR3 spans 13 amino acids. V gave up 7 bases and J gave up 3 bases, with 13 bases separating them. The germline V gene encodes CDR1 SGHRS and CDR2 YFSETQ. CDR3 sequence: CASSDGRHYGYTF. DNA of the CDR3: TGCGCCAGCTCCGACGGCAGGCACTATGGCTACACCTTC.

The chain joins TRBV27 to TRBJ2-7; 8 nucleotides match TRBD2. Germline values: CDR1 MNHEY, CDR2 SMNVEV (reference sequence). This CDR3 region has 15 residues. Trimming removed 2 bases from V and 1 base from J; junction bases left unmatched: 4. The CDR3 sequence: CASSLLAGGSYEQYF. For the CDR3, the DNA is TGTGCCAGCAGTTTACTGGCGGGGGGTTCCTACGAGCAGTACTTC.

The CDR3 bases are TGTGCCAGCAGTGACCAGGGACCAGGGACTGAAGCTTTCTTT. It translates to CASSDQGPGTEAFF. The chain is built from TRBV2 and TRBJ1-1; possible D gene TRBD1, 5 bases. Trimming took 3 bases from V and 5 from J, leaving 13 bases between them. This CDR3 spans 14 amino acids. Germline-derived CDR1 and CDR2 are SNHLY and FYNNEI.

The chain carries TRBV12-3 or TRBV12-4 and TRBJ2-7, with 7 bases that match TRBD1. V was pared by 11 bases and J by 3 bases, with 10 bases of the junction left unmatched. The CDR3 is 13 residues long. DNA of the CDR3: TGTGCCGGCAAGGGGGCCGGGGACTACGAGCAGTACTTC. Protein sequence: CAGKGAGDYEQYF.

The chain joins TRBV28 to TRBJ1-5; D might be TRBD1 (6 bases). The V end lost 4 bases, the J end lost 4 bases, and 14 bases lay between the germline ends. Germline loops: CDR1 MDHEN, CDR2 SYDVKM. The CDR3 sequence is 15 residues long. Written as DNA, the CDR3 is TGTGCCAGCAGTTACTCAGGGGCCTTTAATCAGCCCCAGCATTTT. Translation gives CASSYSGAFNQPQHF. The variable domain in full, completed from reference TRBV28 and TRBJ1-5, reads DVKVTQSSRYLVKRTGEKVFLECVQDMDHENMFWYRQDPGLGLRLIYFSYDVKMKEKGDIPEGYSVSREKKERFSLILESASTNQTSMYLCASSYSGAFNQPQHFGDGTRLSIL.

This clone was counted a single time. The CDR3 DNA reads TGCAGTGCTAGTGTCGGACCTATGAACTATGGCTACACCTTC. Translating it yields CSASVGPMNYGYTF. The V and J genes are TRBV20-1 and TRBJ1-2; the D is unclear. V was trimmed by 3 bases and J by 2 bases, leaving 13 bases between them. CDR3 size: 14 residues. Germline V gives CDR1 DFQATT, CDR2 SNEGSKA (reference sequence).

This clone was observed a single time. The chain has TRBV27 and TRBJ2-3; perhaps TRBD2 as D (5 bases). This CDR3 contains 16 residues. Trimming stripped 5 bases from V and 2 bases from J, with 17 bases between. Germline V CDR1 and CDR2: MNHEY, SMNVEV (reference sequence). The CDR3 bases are TGTGCCAGCAGTCCCTCCACTCAGCGGTACACAGATACGCAGTATTTT. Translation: CASSPSTQRYTDTQYF.